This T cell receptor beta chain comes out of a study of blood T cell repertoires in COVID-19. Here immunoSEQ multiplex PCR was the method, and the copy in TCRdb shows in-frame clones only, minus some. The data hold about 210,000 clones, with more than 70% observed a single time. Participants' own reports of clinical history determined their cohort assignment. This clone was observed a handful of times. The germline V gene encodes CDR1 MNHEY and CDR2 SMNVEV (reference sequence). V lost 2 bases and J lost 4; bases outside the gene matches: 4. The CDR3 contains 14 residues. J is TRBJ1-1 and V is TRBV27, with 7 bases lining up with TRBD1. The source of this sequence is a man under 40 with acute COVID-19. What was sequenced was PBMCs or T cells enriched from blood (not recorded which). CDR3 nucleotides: TGTGCCAGCAGTTTAGGAGGGGGCTCCACTGAAGCTTTCTTT. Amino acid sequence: CASSLGGGSTEAFF.